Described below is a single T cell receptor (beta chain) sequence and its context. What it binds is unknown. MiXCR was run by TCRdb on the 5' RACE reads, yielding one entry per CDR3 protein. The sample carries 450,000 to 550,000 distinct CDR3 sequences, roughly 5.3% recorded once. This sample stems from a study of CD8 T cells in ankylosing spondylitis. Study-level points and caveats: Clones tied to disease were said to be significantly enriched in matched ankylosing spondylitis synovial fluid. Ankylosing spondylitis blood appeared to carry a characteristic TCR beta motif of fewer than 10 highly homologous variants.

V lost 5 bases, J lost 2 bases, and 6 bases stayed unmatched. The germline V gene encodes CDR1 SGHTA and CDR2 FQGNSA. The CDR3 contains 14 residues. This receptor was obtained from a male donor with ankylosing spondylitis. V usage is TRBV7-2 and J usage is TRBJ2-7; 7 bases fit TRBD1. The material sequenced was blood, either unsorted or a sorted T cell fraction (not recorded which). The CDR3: CASSRNRGPYEQYF. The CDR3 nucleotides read TGTGCCAGCAGCCGCAACAGGGGTCCCTACGAGCAGTACTTC.